This entry describes one T cell receptor beta chain. These data come from a study of cytomegalovirus exposure and HLA in healthy donors. Trimming at V came to 4 bases and at J to 7 bases, leaving 7 bases not matched to a gene. Germline lookup yields CDR1 SGHDT and CDR2 YYEEEE. The CDR3 is made up of 15 amino acids. PCR employed 60 Vbeta and 13 Jbeta primers. Some clones are missing from TCRdb's copy, which holds only in-frame ones; the method was immunoSEQ multiplex PCR. The sample lists around 150,000 clones, almost 85% occurring once. This sequence joins TRBV5-6 and TRBJ1-4, with TRBD1 identical over 10 bases. This TCR came from a man aged 30-40 years in good health and CMV-seropositive. The sample was PBMCs. The CDR3: CASSRRTGGSEKLFF. The CDR3 nucleotides read TGTGCCAGCAGCCGACGGACAGGGGGGAGTGAAAAACTGTTTTTT.